These T cell receptor beta chains were read from a single sample in a study of blood T cells in healthy people across ages. TCRdb re-derived calls from the 5' RACE reads in MiXCR, one entry per CDR3 protein. The sample yields about 830,000 distinct CDR3 sequences, around 62% seen once. Sequenced: blood. Receptor source: a man aged 25 to 45 in good health. Each CDR3 is given with its conserved first and last residue. A D gene is named only where the DNA matches it firmly.

TRBJ1-6	15	.	TRBV20-1	CSARDRQAANSPLHF
TRBJ2-2	13	TRBD2	TRBV9	CASRRTSVGELFF
TRBJ2-7	16	TRBD2	TRBV9	CASSVETTGGTYEQYF
TRBJ2-7	18	.	TRBV4-2	CASSQGDSRTYRVYEQYF
TRBJ2-3	16	.	TRBV3-1	CASSQARGASTDTQYF
TRBJ2-7	16	.	TRBV4-3	CASSMALGGPTYEQYF
.	15	TRBD1	TRBV7-2	CASSPEGTVSYEQYF
TRBJ2-2	15	.	TRBV6-4	CASSDDREMAGELFF
.	15	.	TRBV9	CASSVDGAGRETQYF
TRBJ2-2	14	.	TRBV7-2	CASRRVPHTGELFF
TRBJ2-1	13	.	TRBV3-1	CASSQLSGKTQFF
TRBJ2-6	17	TRBD2	TRBV4-2	CASSQEEAGAGANVLTF
TRBJ2-5	11	.	TRBV7-2	CASSLGRTQYF
TRBJ2-3	16	TRBD1	TRBV27	CASSLGTGGNTDTQYF
TRBJ2-4	15	.	TRBV4-1	CASSQTTLAKNIQYF
TRBJ2-1	15	TRBD2	TRBV6-2/TRBV6-3	CASSDFGLAGYEQFF
TRBJ2-1	13	.	TRBV4-2	CASSQEAYNEQFF
TRBJ2-1	15	.	TRBV5-1	CASSLAGREDNEQFF